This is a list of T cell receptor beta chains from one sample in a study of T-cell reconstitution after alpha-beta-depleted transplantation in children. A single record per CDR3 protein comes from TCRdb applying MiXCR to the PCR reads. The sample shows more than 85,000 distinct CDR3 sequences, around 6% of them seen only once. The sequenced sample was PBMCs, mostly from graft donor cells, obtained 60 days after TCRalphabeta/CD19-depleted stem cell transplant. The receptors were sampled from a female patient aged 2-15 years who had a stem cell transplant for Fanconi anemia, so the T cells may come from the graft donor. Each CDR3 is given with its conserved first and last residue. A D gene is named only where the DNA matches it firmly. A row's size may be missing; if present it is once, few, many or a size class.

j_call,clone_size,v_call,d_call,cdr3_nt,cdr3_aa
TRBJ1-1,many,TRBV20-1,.,TGCAGTGCTAGGACCACCTGGGGGGATTTGGCCAACACTGAAGCTTTCTTT,CSARTTWGDLANTEAFF
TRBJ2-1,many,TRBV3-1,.,TGTGCCAGCAGCCAAGATCTCAGGAACAATGAGCAGTTCTTC,CASSQDLRNNEQFF
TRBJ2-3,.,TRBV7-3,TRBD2,TGTGCCAGCAGCTTACTGCGGGAGAGCACAGATACGCAGTATTTT,CASSLLRESTDTQYF
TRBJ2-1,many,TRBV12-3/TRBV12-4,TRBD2,TGTGCCAGCAGTTTATGGGGGGGATCATCCTACAATGAGCAGTTCTTC,CASSLWGGSSYNEQFF
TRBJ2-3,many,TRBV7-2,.,TGTGCCAGCAGCTTATTTCTAGCCTTCCCAGATACGCAGTATTTT,CASSLFLAFPDTQYF
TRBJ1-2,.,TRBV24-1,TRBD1,TGTGCCACCAGTGATAGTGGACAGGGGGATACCGTCTACACCTTC,CATSDSGQGDTVYTF
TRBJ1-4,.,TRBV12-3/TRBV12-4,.,TGTGCCAGCAGTTCCATGGTTGGAGACACAGTGTTTTTT,CASSSMVGDTVFF
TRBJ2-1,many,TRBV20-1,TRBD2,TGCAGTGCTAGATGGTCCGGACTAGCGGGTGCGTACAATGAGCAGTTCTTC,CSARWSGLAGAYNEQFF
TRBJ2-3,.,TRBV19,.,TGTGCCAGTAGTATTGGCGGGAGCACAGATACGCAGTATTTT,CASSIGGSTDTQYF
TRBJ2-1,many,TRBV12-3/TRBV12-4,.,TGTGCCAGCAGTTTACAACTAGTGGATGAGCAGTTCTTC,CASSLQLVDEQFF
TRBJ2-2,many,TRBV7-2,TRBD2,TGTGCCAGCAGCTTGACTAGCGGAAACACCGGGGAGCTGTTTTTT,CASSLTSGNTGELFF
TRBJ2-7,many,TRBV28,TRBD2,TGTGCCAGCAGTTCTAGCGGGGGGTCGTACGAGCAGTACTTC,CASSSSGGSYEQYF
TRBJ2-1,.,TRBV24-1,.,TGTGCCACCAGTAAGGGAGGCATAAACAATGAGCAGTTCTTC,CATSKGGINNEQFF
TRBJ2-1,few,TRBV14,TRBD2,TGTGCCAGCAGCCAAGATGGTAGCGGGGCCTACAATGAGCAGTTCTTC,CASSQDGSGAYNEQFF
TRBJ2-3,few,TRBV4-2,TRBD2,TGTGCCAGCAGCCATACTAGCGGGGGGGCCTTTACAGATACGCAGTATTTT,CASSHTSGGAFTDTQYF
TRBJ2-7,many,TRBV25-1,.,TGTGCCAGCAGTCGGACTTACTCCTACGAGCAGTACTTC,CASSRTYSYEQYF
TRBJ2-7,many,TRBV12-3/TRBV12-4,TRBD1,TGTGCCAGCAGTAGGAATCGCCGTACGGACAGGGGTTCCTACGAGCAGTACTTC,CASSRNRRTDRGSYEQYF
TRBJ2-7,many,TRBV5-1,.,TGCGCCAGCAGCTTGGGCCCGCCTGGCGAGCAGTACTTC,CASSLGPPGEQYF
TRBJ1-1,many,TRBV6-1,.,TGTGCCAGCAGTGATCTGCTCGGGGCCATGAACACTGAAGCTTTCTTT,CASSDLLGAMNTEAFF
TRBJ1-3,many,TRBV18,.,TGTGCCAGCTCACCATTTGGGGAAGTTCCTGGAAACACCATATATTTT,CASSPFGEVPGNTIYF
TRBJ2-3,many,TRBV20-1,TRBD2,TGCAGGAGAAGCGGGGGGCGGGTCACAGATACGCAGTATTTT,CRRSGGRVTDTQYF
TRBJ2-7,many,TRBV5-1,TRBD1,TGCGCCAGCAGCTTAATCTCCGGGACAGGGACCTACGAGCAGTACTTC,CASSLISGTGTYEQYF
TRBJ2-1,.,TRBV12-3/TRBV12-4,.,TGTACCTTCTGTTTAGCGCTAAGCGCCAATGAGCAGTTCTTC,CTFCLALSANEQFF
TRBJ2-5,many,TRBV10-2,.,TGCGCCAGCAGTGCCCCTAGGGGGGAGACCCAGTACTTC,CASSAPRGETQYF
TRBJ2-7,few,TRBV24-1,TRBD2,TGTGCCACCAGTGACCCACGGACTAGCCCCTACGAGCAGTACTTC,CATSDPRTSPYEQYF
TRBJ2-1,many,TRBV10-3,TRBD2,TGTGCCACCGGACGCGGGGGGGCGAAGAATGAGCAGTTCTTC,CATGRGGAKNEQFF
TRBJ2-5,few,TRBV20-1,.,TGCAGTGCTAGAGGGATCCCACAAGATCCCCAGTACTTC,CSARGIPQDPQYF
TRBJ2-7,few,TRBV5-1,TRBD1,TGCGCCAGCAGCTTAGTGACAGGGGGCTACGAGCAGTACTTC,CASSLVTGGYEQYF
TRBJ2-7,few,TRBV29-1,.,TGCAGCGCTCTGAGGGACCGAAATGCGGAGGAGCAGTACTTC,CSALRDRNAEEQYF
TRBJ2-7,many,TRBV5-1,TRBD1,TGCGCCAGCAGCTGGGGGACAGGGGAAGACGAGCAGTACTTC,CASSWGTGEDEQYF
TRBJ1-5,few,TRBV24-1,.,TGTGCCACCGGGGGACCCCCCAATCAGCCCCAGCATTTT,CATGGPPNQPQHF
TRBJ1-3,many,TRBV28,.,TGTGCCAGCAGTTTCCCGACATTTAGCTCTGGAAACACCATATATTTT,CASSFPTFSSGNTIYF
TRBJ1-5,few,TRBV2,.,TGTGCCGGGCGGTCCCTCAAGGCGGGGCCCCAGCATTTT,CAGRSLKAGPQHF
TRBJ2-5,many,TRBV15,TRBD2,TGTGCCACCAGCAGAGATGTCCTAGCGGAACAAGAGACCCAGTACTTC,CATSRDVLAEQETQYF
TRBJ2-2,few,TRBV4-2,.,TGTGCCAGCAGCCATGAGGGCGGGGTGGGGGAGCTGTTTTTT,CASSHEGGVGELFF
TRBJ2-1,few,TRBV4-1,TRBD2,TGCGCCAGCAGCCAATATCTAGCGGGGGCCCCCTACAATGAGCAGTTCTTC,CASSQYLAGAPYNEQFF
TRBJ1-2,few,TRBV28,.,TGTGCCAGCAGTTTTACCAACTATGGCTACACCTTC,CASSFTNYGYTF
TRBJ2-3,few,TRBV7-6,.,TGTGCCAGCAGCTGGGATCGACTGGGCACAGATACGCAGTATTTT,CASSWDRLGTDTQYF
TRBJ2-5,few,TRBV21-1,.,TGTGCCAGCACGTGGGGGACAGGCCAAGAGACCCAGTACTTC,CASTWGTGQETQYF
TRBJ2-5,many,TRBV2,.,TGTGCCAGCAGGCGGGTGGAGACCCAGTACTTC,CASRRVETQYF
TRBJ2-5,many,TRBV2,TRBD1,TGTGCCAGCAGTGAGCAGGGGGCAGGAGAGACCCAGTACTTC,CASSEQGAGETQYF
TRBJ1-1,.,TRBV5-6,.,TGTGCCAGCAGCACAGTCTCGAACACTGAAGCTTTCTTT,CASSTVSNTEAFF
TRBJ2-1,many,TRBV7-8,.,TGTGCCAGCAGCTTAGAAAGCCTTTACTCTAGTGCCAATGAGCAGTTCTTC,CASSLESLYSSANEQFF